This T cell receptor beta chain was captured by sequencing in a study of blood T cell repertoires in COVID-19 (dated by TCRdb to between 2020 and 2021). As for the study more broadly: Samples covering the acute and convalescent phases of COVID-19 were provided by collaborators in the United States, Italy and Spain. Samples were obtained from the ongoing ImmuneRACE study (first 160 participants) and from over 1,000 subjects provided by 6 global collaborators. HLA class I and class II types, where available, came from metadata supplied by the sample provider rather than from assay-based typing. Deeply sampled blood TCRbeta repertoires from subjects exposed to, actively infected with, or recovered from COVID-19 were included in the dataset. The prospective study material was composed of cDNA or gDNA derived from T cells, B-cell-depleted T cells, or PBMCs. Nearly every sample came with metadata listing a de-identified subject ID, COVID-19 status, age in years and sex. A freely available public database, intended as a resource for researchers studying the immune response to SARS-CoV-2, is where the repertoires were released.

The CDR3, cysteine through phenylalanine, is 14 amino acids long. Of the read, only the CDR3 DNA is kept; its 42 bases are in frame from base 1. The junction shows trimming of 4 bases on V and 3 bases on J, and the gene matches do not reach 4 bases of it. The germline V gene encodes CDR1 SGHRS and CDR2 YFSETQ. What the study reported, not specific to this receptor: Clinical and demographic metadata were provided uncurated, with the amount varying by source and participant.

There are a few counts of this clone. Its recognized antigen is unknown. Nothing much larger sits one base from this clone, and base qualities are not available. TCRbeta CDR3 regions were amplified from genomic DNA by means of the immunoSEQ Assay, a bias-controlled multiplex PCR. In the source study's methods: The number of nucleated cells in each sample was estimated by amplification of reference gene primers within the assay. To quantify the absolute abundance of each unique TCRbeta CDR3 rearrangement, sequence reads were collapsed and filtered. For each sample, productive Simpson clonality was calculated by taking the square root of Simpson's diversity index across productive rearrangements. TCRdb limited this immuneACCESS table to in-frame rearrangements with V and J called. A share of clones is missing; checked studies link under half to unresolved V genes, and the rest is unexplained. V, J and clone size are taken as reported in that table, and D and trimming were inferred from the DNA itself. The table for this sample lists roughly 75,000 clones; around 88% of them were counted only once. The leading ten clones occupy around 0.6% of the sample.

Each collaborating institution followed its own protocols to collect whole blood in K2EDTA tubes. Collaborator samples were shipped for TCRbeta analysis as frozen whole blood, isolated PBMCs, or DNA extracted from either sample type. The sequence joins TRBV5-1 to TRBJ2-7, with TRBD1 matching 10 junction bases. Sequenced material: peripheral blood. The clonotype was recovered from a man between 60 and 75 years old with acute or convalescent COVID-19. The sequenced DNA is TGCGCCAGCAGCGTGGACAGGGGGTTCTACGAGCAGTACTTC. Translated, it reads CASSVDRGFYEQYF.